This TCR beta chain was recorded in a study of blood T cell repertoires in COVID-19. About the study: From T cells, B-cell-depleted T cells, or PBMCs came the material, which was cDNA or gDNA.

This clone occurred once. The repertoire was sequenced with immunoSEQ multiplex PCR; TCRdb's copy has only in-frame clones and lacks some. This table has hundreds of thousands of clones, around 87% appearing once. The Seattle patients, enrolled during active infection, were followed longitudinally. This clonotype originated in a woman aged 45-59 years with COVID-19, enrolled during active disease. The specimen sequenced was peripheral blood.

The CDR3 sequence is CASSPDGRGLYNEQFF. In DNA, the CDR3 is TGTGCCAGCAGCCCGGATGGGCGGGGGTTATACAATGAGCAGTTCTTC. V usage is TRBV13 and J usage is TRBJ2-1; the match to TRBD2 covers 7 bases. V lost 5 bases, J lost 4 bases, and 11 bases stayed unmatched. This CDR3 is 16 amino acids long. Germline-derived CDR1 and CDR2 are PRHDT and FYEKMQ (reference sequence).